Below, 2 T cell receptor beta chains from the same sample are listed, as sequenced in a study of molecular identifiers for immune sequencing clone quantification. TCRdb reprocessed the PCR reads via MiXCR and lists one record per CDR3 protein. Among about 640,000 distinct CDR3 sequences listed, around 20% were seen once. The sample was naive CD8+ T cells from blood, with Jurkat cell RNA spiked in. Subset in this sample: FACS-sorted CD8+CD4-CCR7+CD45RA+ naive T cells. The origin of the receptors is a human donor in good health. Some libraries in this study had Jurkat cell RNA spiked in.

This clonotype was recorded many times. V is TRBV19 and J is TRBJ2-2; D is unresolved. Germline CDR1 and CDR2: LNHDA and SQIVND (reference sequence). This CDR3 region has 16 residues. V lost 3 bases and J 3 bases, leaving 14 bases between the germline ends. DNA of the CDR3: TGTGCCAGTAGTATTGGGGTGGTATCGGACACCGGGGAGCTGTTTTTT. Translated, it gives CASSIGVVSDTGELFF.

This clonotype was counted only a few times. The chain combines TRBV6-2 or TRBV6-3 with TRBJ2-7, with unresolved D. The CDR3 covers 13 residues. Trimming took 2 bases from V and 4 from J, leaving 9 bases between them. The germline CDR1 and CDR2 sequences are MNHEY and SVGEGT. The CDR3 DNA follows: TGTGCCAGCAGTTACGCCTGGCTGTACGAGCAGTACTTC. It translates to CASSYAWLYEQYF.